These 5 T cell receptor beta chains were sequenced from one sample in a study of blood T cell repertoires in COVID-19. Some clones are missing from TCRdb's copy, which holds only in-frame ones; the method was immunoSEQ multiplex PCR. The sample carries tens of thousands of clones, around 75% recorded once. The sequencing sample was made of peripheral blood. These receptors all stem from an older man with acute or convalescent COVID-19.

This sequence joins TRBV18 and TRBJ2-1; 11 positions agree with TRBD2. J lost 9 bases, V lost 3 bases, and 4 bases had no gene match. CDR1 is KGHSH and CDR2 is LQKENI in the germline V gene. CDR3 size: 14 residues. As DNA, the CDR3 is TGTGCCAGCTCACCGAGCCTAGCGGGAGGTGAGCAGTTCTTC. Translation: CASSPSLAGGEQFF.

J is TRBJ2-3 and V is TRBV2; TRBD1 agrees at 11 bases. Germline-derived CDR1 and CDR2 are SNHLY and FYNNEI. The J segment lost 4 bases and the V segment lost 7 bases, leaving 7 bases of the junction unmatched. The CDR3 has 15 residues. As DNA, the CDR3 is TGTGCCAGCAATCGGGACAGGGGGTTTCCAGATACGCAGTATTTT. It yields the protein CASNRDRGFPDTQYF.

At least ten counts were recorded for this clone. For the CDR3, the DNA is TGTGCCAGCAGTAACCGGGGGACAGTCGGCATATATTTT. Its translation is CASSNRGTVGIYF. The V gene is TRBV2, the J gene TRBJ1-3, with 7 bases that match TRBD1. CDR1 SNHLY and CDR2 FYNNEI come from the germline V gene. The CDR3 is made up of 13 amino acids. V lost 5 bases to trimming and J lost 12 bases; unmatched junction nucleotides: 10.

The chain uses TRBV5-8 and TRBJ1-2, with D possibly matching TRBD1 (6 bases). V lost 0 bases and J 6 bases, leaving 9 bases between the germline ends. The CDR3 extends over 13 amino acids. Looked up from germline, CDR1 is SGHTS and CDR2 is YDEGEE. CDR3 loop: CASSLGGQNGYTF. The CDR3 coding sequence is TGTGCCAGCAGCTTGGGGGGACAAAATGGCTACACCTTC.

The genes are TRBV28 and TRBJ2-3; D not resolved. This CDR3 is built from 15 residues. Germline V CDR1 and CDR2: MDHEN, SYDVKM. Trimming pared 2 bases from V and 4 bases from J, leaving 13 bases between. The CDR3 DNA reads TGTGCCAGCAGTTTACGCAGAACCACAGCAGATACGCAGTATTTT. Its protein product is CASSLRRTTADTQYF.